Each of the 3 T cell receptor beta chains below was sequenced from the same sample in a study of T cells in women clearing cervical HPV infection. The repertoire was sequenced with immunoSEQ multiplex PCR; TCRdb's copy has only in-frame clones and lacks some. This listing includes about 39,000 clones. Material for sequencing was blood buffy coat. Every receptor here comes from a woman between 18 and 70 years old with a cervical HPV16 infection that either progressed to CIN3+ or cleared (not recorded which).

Details on this clone: The sequence runs out 3 residues before the end of the CDR3; the remainder is reconstructed from the germline J gene. The genes are TRBV2 and TRBJ1-2; perhaps TRBD1 as D (6 bases). Germline V gene data show CDR1 as SNHLY and CDR2 as FYNNEI. CDR3 length: 14 residues. Trimming took 5 bases from V and 4 from J, leaving 14 bases between them. The CDR3 loop reads CASSTGIVGYGYTF. The sequenced CDR3 bases are TGTGCCAGCAGTACAGGGATTGTGGGCTATGGC.

A note on this clone: Read coverage stops 3 residues before the CDR3 terminus; the germline J gene supplies the remainder. The V call is TRBV19, the J call TRBJ1-1, with D possibly matching TRBD1 (6 bases). The CDR3 length is 15 residues. Germline loops: CDR1 LNHDA, CDR2 SQIVND (reference sequence). CDR3 sequence: CASSKLSGGAETAFF. Partial CDR3 DNA: TGTGCCAGTAGTAAACTTAGCGGGGGGGCTGAGACC.

As regards this clone: With the read ending 3 residues before the CDR3 end, the germline J gene is used to fill in that end. The chain recombines TRBV4-1 with TRBJ2-3; 7 bases are a match to TRBD1. Germline-derived CDR1 and CDR2 are MGHRA and YSYEKL. J lost 0 bases, V lost 1 base, and 10 bases had no gene match. This CDR3 contains 18 residues. The part of the CDR3 DNA that was read is TGCGCCAGCAGCCAAGCCCGCCGGCAGGGGGTAAGCACAGATACG. Its translation is CASSQARRQGVSTDT. The whole CDR3 region reads CASSQARRQGVSTDTQYF.